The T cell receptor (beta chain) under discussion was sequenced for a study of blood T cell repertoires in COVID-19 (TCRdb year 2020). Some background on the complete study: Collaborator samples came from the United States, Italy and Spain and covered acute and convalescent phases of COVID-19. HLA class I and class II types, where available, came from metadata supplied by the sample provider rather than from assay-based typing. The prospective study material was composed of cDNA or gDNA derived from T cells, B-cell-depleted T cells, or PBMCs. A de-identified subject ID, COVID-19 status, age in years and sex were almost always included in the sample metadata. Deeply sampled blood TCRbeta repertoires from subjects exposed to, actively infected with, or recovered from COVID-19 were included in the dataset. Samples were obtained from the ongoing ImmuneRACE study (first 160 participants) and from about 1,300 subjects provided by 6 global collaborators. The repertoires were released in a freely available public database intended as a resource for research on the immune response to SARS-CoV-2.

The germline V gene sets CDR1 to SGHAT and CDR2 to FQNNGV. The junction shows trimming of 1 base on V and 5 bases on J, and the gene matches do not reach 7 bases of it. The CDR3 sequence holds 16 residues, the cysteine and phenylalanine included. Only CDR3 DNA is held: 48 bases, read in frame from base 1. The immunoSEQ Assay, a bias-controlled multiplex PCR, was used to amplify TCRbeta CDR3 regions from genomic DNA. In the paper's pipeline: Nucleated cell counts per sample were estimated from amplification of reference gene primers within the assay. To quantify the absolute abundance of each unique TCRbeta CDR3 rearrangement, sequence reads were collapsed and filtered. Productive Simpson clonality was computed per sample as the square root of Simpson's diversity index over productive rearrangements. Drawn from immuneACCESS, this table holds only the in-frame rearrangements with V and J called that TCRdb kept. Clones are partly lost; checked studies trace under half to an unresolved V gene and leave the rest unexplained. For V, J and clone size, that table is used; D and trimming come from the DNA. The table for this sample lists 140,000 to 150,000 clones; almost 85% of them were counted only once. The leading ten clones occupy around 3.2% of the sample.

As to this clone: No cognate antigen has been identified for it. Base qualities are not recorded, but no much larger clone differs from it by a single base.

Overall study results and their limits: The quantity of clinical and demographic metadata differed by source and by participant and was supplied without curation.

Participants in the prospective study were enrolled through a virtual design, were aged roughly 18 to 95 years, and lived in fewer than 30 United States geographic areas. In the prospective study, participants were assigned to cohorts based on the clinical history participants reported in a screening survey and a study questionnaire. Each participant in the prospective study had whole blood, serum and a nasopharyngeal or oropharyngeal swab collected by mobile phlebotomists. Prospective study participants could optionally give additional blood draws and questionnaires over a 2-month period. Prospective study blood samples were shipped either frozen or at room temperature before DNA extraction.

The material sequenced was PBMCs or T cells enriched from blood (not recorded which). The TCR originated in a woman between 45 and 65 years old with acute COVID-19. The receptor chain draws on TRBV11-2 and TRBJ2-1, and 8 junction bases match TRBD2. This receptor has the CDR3 CASSLVGTSRNNEQFF. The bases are TGTGCCAGCAGCTTAGTGGGGACTAGTCGGAACAATGAGCAGTTCTTC.